A selection of T cell receptor beta chains follows, all from one sample in a study of CD4 T cells in relation to SARS-CoV-2 and coronaviruses. Data came from immunoSEQ multiplex PCR; TCRdb stores just in-frame clones and leaves some out. This table has roughly 43,000 clones, over 75% appearing once. These receptors have no known antigen. Sequenced input: naive CD4+ T cells from PBMCs, cultured in vitro. These receptors originate from an adult with COVID-19. Each CDR3 is given with its conserved first and last residue. The D gene is left open where the match is weak. Size is stated for part of the rows, as once, few or many counts, or as a class when the clone is expanded.

clone size: -; V gene: TRBV9; D gene: TRBD2; J gene: TRBJ2-1; CDR3 DNA: TGTGCCAGCAGCGTAGCGACGACTAGCGGGAGTTATAATGAGCAGTTCTTC; CDR3 protein: CASSVATTSGSYNEQFF
clone size: -; V gene: TRBV7-9; D gene: TRBD1; J gene: TRBJ1-1; CDR3 DNA: TGTGCCAGCAGTCGGACAGGGGGCACTGAAGCTTTCTTT; CDR3 protein: CASSRTGGTEAFF
clone size: -; V gene: TRBV5-1; D gene: TRBD1; J gene: TRBJ2-7; CDR3 DNA: TGCGCCAGCAGCTGGGGGACCGGGACAGGGGATTACGAGCAGTACTTC; CDR3 protein: CASSWGTGTGDYEQYF
clone size: -; V gene: TRBV19; D gene: TRBD1; J gene: TRBJ2-5; CDR3 DNA: TGTGCCAGTAGTCTGGACAGGGAAGAGACCCAGTACTTC; CDR3 protein: CASSLDREETQYF
clone size: -; V gene: TRBV30; D gene: -; J gene: TRBJ2-5; CDR3 DNA: TGTGCCTGGGGGCCGGGACAACAGCGCGAGACCCAGTACTTC; CDR3 protein: CAWGPGQQRETQYF
clone size: -; V gene: TRBV6-5; D gene: TRBD2; J gene: TRBJ2-1; CDR3 DNA: TGTGCCAGCAGGTTGACTAGCGGGAGGTTCAATGAGCAGTTCTTC; CDR3 protein: CASRLTSGRFNEQFF
clone size: -; V gene: TRBV7-3; D gene: TRBD2; J gene: TRBJ2-1; CDR3 DNA: TGTGCCAGCAGCTCTGCGGGGACTAGCGGGAGAGGGGAGCAGTTCTTC; CDR3 protein: CASSSAGTSGRGEQFF
clone size: -; V gene: TRBV5-5; D gene: TRBD1; J gene: TRBJ2-1; CDR3 DNA: TGTGCCAGCAGCTTTCCCGGACAGGGGTATGGTGAGCAGTTCTTC; CDR3 protein: CASSFPGQGYGEQFF
clone size: -; V gene: TRBV2; D gene: -; J gene: TRBJ1-6; CDR3 DNA: TGTGCCAGCAGTGGAGAGGTGTACAGATATAATTCACCCCTCCACTTT; CDR3 protein: CASSGEVYRYNSPLHF
clone size: -; V gene: TRBV9; D gene: -; J gene: TRBJ1-4; CDR3 DNA: TGTGCCAGCAGCGTAGGGGCAGCAGATAATGAAAAACTGTTTTTT; CDR3 protein: CASSVGAADNEKLFF
clone size: -; V gene: TRBV28; D gene: -; J gene: TRBJ1-2; CDR3 DNA: TGTGCCAGCAGCACAACCGGCCTCGGCTATGGCTACACCTTC; CDR3 protein: CASSTTGLGYGYTF
clone size: few; V gene: TRBV5-6; D gene: TRBD1; J gene: TRBJ2-2; CDR3 DNA: TGTGCCAGCAGCTTGCTGGGACAGGGGGCCGGGGAGCTGTTTTTT; CDR3 protein: CASSLLGQGAGELFF
clone size: -; V gene: TRBV7-2; D gene: -; J gene: TRBJ2-1; CDR3 DNA: TGTGCCAGCAGCTTATATACCAGCTCCTACAATGAGCAGTTCTTC; CDR3 protein: CASSLYTSSYNEQFF
clone size: -; V gene: TRBV7-9; D gene: -; J gene: TRBJ2-7; CDR3 DNA: TGTGCCAGCAGCTTAGGGGAGGTCTCCTACGAGCAGTACTTC; CDR3 protein: CASSLGEVSYEQYF
clone size: -; V gene: TRBV28; D gene: TRBD1; J gene: TRBJ1-2; CDR3 DNA: TGTGCCAGCAGCCCCCTAAGGACAGGGAGCTATGGCTACACCTTC; CDR3 protein: CASSPLRTGSYGYTF
clone size: -; V gene: TRBV7-9; D gene: TRBD1; J gene: TRBJ1-5; CDR3 DNA: TGTGCCAGCAGCTTAGCAGGGACAGCCGGATGGCAGCCCCAGCATTTT; CDR3 protein: CASSLAGTAGWQPQHF